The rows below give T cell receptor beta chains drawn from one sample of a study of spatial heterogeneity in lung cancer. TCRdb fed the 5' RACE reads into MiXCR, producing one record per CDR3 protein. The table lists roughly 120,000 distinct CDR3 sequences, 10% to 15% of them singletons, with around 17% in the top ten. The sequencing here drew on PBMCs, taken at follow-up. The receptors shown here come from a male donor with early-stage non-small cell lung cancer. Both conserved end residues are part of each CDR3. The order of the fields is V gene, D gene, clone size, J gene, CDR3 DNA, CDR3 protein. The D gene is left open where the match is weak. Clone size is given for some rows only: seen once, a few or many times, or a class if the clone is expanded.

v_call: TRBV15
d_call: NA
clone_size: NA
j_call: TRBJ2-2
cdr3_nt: TGTGCCACCAGCAGAGACAGGCCCAACACCGGGGAGCTGTTTTTT
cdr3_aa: CATSRDRPNTGELFF

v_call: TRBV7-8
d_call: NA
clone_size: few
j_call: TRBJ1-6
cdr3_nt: TGTGCCAGCAGCTTCGCGGAAGGGGATAATTCACCCCTCCACTTT
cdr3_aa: CASSFAEGDNSPLHF

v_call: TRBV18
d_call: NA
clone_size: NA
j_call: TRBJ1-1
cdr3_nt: TGTGCCAGCTCAGACCGAAACACTGAAGCTTTCTTT
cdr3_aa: CASSDRNTEAFF

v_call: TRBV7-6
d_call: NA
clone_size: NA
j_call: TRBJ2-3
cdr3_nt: TGTGCCAGCAGCTTAACCCTAGCCTCCGGAGGGGCAGATACGCAGTATTTT
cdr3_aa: CASSLTLASGGADTQYF

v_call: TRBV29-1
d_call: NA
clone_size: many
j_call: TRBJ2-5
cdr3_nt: TGCAGCGTTGGCAGGGCGGCGAAAGAGACCCAGTACTTC
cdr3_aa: CSVGRAAKETQYF

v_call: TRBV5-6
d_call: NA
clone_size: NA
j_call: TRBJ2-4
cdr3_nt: TGTGCCAGCAGCTTGGGGAGTCTCACCCTAGCCAAAAACATTCAGTACTTC
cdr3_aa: CASSLGSLTLAKNIQYF

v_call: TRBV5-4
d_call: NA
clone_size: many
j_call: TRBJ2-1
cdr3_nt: TGTGCCAGCAGCCCGGGGCAGAGATACAATGAGCAGTTCTTC
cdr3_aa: CASSPGQRYNEQFF

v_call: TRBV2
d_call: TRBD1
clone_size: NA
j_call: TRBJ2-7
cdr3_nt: TGTGCCAGCGTACCACCGACAGGGGGCGGCTACGAGCAGTACTTC
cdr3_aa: CASVPPTGGGYEQYF

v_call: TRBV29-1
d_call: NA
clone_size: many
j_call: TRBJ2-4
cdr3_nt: TGCAGCGTTGTCAGAAACATTCAGTACTTC
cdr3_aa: CSVVRNIQYF

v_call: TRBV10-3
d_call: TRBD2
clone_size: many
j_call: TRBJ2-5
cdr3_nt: TGTGCCATCAGAGCACGGACTAGTCAAGAGACCCAGTACTTC
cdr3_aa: CAIRARTSQETQYF